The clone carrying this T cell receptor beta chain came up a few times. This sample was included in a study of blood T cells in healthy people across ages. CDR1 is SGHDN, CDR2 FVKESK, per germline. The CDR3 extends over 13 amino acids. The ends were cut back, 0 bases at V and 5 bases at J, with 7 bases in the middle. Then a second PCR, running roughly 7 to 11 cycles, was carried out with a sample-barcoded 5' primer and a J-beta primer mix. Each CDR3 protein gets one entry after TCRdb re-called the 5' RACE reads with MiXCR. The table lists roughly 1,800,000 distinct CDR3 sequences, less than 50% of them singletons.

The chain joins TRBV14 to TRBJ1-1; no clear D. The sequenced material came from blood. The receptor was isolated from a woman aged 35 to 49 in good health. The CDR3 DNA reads TGTGCCAGCAGCCAAGAAGGGCAGACTGAAGCTTTCTTT. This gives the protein CASSQEGQTEAFF.